One and the same sample provided the 9 T cell receptor beta chains below, sequenced in a study of PD-1 blockade in classical Hodgkin lymphoma. All trial patients relapsed after autologous stem cell transplantation. Isolated CD8+ T cells were derived from thawed PBMCs through magnetic negative selection. The table came from immunoSEQ multiplex PCR; TCRdb's copy has only in-frame clones and leaves some out. The sample lists more than 25,000 clones, around nine tenths occurring once. The material was CD8+ T cells from blood, obtained at baseline. Source of these receptors: a human donor with classical Hodgkin lymphoma.

The J gene is TRBJ1-1, the V gene TRBV4-1; D might be TRBD1 (5 bases). The CDR3 contains 16 residues. V was cut by 0 bases and J by 0 bases, with 11 bases left in between. The germline V gene has CDR1 MGHRA and CDR2 YSYEKL. CDR3 sequence: CASSQEQANMNTEAFF. DNA of the CDR3: TGCGCCAGCAGCCAAGAACAGGCGAACATGAACACTGAAGCTTTCTTT.

The chain links TRBV5-1 to TRBJ2-7; 7 bases map to TRBD1. CDR3 size: 13 residues. Germline V lookup: CDR1 SGHRS, CDR2 YFSETQ. V dropped 3 bases and J dropped 1; count of bases not matched to a gene: 1. The CDR3 protein is CASSSGQSYEQYF. The CDR3 DNA is TGCGCCAGCAGCTCGGGACAGTCCTACGAGCAGTACTTC.

CDR3 region: CSVELDEQFF. CDR3 nucleotides: TGCAGCGTTGAACTGGATGAGCAGTTCTTC. The chain has TRBV29-1 and TRBJ2-1; D gene uncertain. The V gene's germline CDR1 is SQVTM and CDR2 ANQGSEA. The CDR3 covers 10 residues. V was trimmed by 2 bases and J by 8 bases, leaving 4 bases between them.

CDR3 sequence: CSVQHQGTGGFEKLFF. The CDR3 DNA sequence: TGCAGCGTCCAGCATCAAGGGACAGGGGGCTTTGAAAAACTGTTTTTT. This chain connects TRBV29-1 to TRBJ1-4, with 12 bases lining up with TRBD1. V lost 6 bases, J lost 7 bases, and 12 bases stayed unmatched. This CDR3 has 16 amino acids. From germline, CDR1 is SQVTM and CDR2 ANQGSEA. The entire variable domain, with the rest obtained from reference TRBV29-1 and TRBJ1-4, is as follows: SAVISQKPSRDICQRGTSLTIQCQVDSQVTMMFWYRQQPGQSLTLIATANQGSEATYESGFVIDKFPISRPNLTFSTLTVSNMSPEDSSIYLCSVQHQGTGGFEKLFFGSGTQLSVL.

The V gene is TRBV5-4, the J gene TRBJ1-1; D ambiguous. CDR1 and CDR2 (germline): SGHNT, YYREEE (reference sequence). The CDR3 spans 15 residues. Trimming stripped 0 bases from V and 7 bases from J, with 16 bases between. The CDR3: CASSLAGLVRGEAFF. CDR3 nucleotide sequence: TGTGCCAGCAGCTTGGCCGGACTAGTTCGGGGTGAAGCTTTCTTT.

This clone has a handful of counts. The rearrangement joins TRBV7-9 to TRBJ2-3; D ambiguous. V gave up 6 bases and J gave up 5 bases, with 6 bases separating them. The CDR3 loop spans 11 amino acids. Per germline, CDR1 SEHNR and CDR2 FQNEAQ (reference sequence). The CDR3 protein is CASRKGDTQYF. The CDR3 DNA is TGTGCCAGCAGAAAGGGAGATACGCAGTATTTT.

The V call is TRBV7-9, the J call TRBJ2-7, with TRBD1 matching 8 bases. Per the germline V gene, CDR1 is SEHNR and CDR2 is FQNEAQ (reference sequence). This CDR3 region has 16 residues. V shed 1 base, J shed 4 bases, and the junction held 9 bases outside the gene matches. In nucleotides, the CDR3 is TGTGCCAGCAGCTTAGATCGTCTTGGGGACAGGTACGAGCAGTACTTC. Its protein product is CASSLDRLGDRYEQYF.

This clone has just one count. This chain uses TRBV30 with TRBJ1-2, with D perhaps TRBD1 (6 bases). The ends were cut back, 4 bases at V and 4 bases at J, with 16 bases in the middle. Germline V CDR1 and CDR2: GTSNPN, SVGIG (reference sequence). The CDR3 length is 14 residues. The CDR3 here is CAWKRTERVYGYTF. The CDR3 nucleotides are TGTGCCTGGAAGAGGACAGAACGGGTCTATGGCTACACCTTC.

The chain is built from TRBV4-1 and TRBJ1-2, with no clear D. The CDR3 spans 13 residues. Germline V gene data show CDR1 as MGHRA and CDR2 as YSYEKL. Trimming pared 0 bases from V and 5 bases from J, leaving 7 bases between. DNA of the CDR3: TGCGCCAGCAGCCAAGACAGGAAATATGGCTACACCTTC. This sequence encodes CASSQDRKYGYTF.